The next 10 T cell receptor beta chains were all read from a single sample in a study of blood T cell repertoires in COVID-19. Profiled with immunoSEQ multiplex PCR; TCRdb holds only in-frame clones, not every one. Of about 33,000 clones in the sample, around 83% were seen once. The sequencing input was peripheral blood. The source is a human donor in a cohort sampled during active COVID-19.

The chain uses TRBV5-1 and TRBJ2-2; 8 nucleotides agree with TRBD2. This CDR3 is 15 amino acids long. V dropped 3 bases and J dropped 1; count of bases not matched to a gene: 2. The V gene's germline CDR1 is SGHRS and CDR2 YFSETQ. The CDR3 nucleotides are TGCGCCAGCAGCTCCGGGACTAGGAACACCGGGGAGCTGTTTTTT. This gives the protein CASSSGTRNTGELFF.

The chain uses TRBV10-3 and TRBJ2-7; D ambiguous. With 0 bases removed from V and 0 bases from J, the gap between germline ends came to 6 bases. CDR3 length equals 14 residues. The V gene's germline CDR1 is ENHRY and CDR2 SYGVKD. CDR3 sequence: CAISESASSYEQYF. DNA for the CDR3: TGTGCCATCAGTGAGTCGGCCAGCTCCTACGAGCAGTACTTC.

CDR3 protein: CASSLAQDPNYGYTF. CDR3 DNA sequence: TGTGCCAGCAGCTTAGCGCAGGATCCTAACTATGGCTACACCTTC. This chain joins TRBV7-9 and TRBJ1-2; no clear D gene. CDR1 and CDR2 (germline): SEHNR, FQNEAQ (reference sequence). The V gene lost 0 bases and the J gene lost 0 bases, with 8 bases spanning the gap. The CDR3 is 15 residues long.

V is TRBV7-9 and J is TRBJ2-3, with 7 bases aligning to TRBD1. The CDR3 is made up of 14 amino acids. Trimming at V came to 5 bases and at J to 6 bases, leaving 8 bases not matched to a gene. Germline CDR1 SEHNR, CDR2 FQNEAQ (reference sequence). CDR3 nucleotide sequence: TGTGCCAGCAGCGCGGACAGGTCTGAGGATACGCAGTATTTT. As protein: CASSADRSEDTQYF.

This chain links TRBV5-1 with TRBJ2-1; D ambiguous. Germline V gene data show CDR1 as SGHRS and CDR2 as YFSETQ. Trimming took off 0 bases at V and 7 bases at J, with 5 bases between the two ends. The CDR3 runs 12 residues. This CDR3 is CASSLVLNEQFF. CDR3 bases: TGCGCCAGCAGCTTGGTACTGAATGAGCAGTTCTTC.

The sample holds a few counts of this clone. At one end the junction does not follow the germline gene, possibly because of a read error. The CDR3 bases are TGTGCCAGCAGTTCTGGCAAGGGGTCGGTTAATCAAAAACTGTTTTTT. Residues: CASSSGKGSVNQKLFF. The chain joins TRBV27 to TRBJ1-4; D possibly corresponds to TRBD1 (5 bases). This CDR3 is built from 16 residues. Per the germline V gene, CDR1 is MNHEY and CDR2 is SMNVEV (reference sequence). Together with reference TRBV27 and TRBJ1-4, the CDR3 gives the full variable domain: EAQVTQNPRYLITVTGKKLTVTCSQNMNHEYMSWYRQDPGLGLRQIYYSMNVEVTDKGDVPEGYKVSRKEKRNFPLILESPSPNQTSLYFCASSSGKGSVNQKLFFGSGTQLSVL.

The chain is built from TRBV11-2 and TRBJ2-5, with no clear D. Germline V lookup: CDR1 SGHAT, CDR2 FQNNGV. V lost 1 base and J lost 9, with 15 bases in between. This CDR3 region has 14 residues. The CDR3 loop reads CASSLVRRNEAQYF. The CDR3 DNA reads TGTGCCAGCAGCTTAGTACGGAGAAACGAGGCCCAGTACTTC.

This rearrangement joins TRBV11-2 to TRBJ2-2; D possibly corresponds to TRBD2 (5 bases). V was pared by 0 bases and J by 7 bases, with 9 bases between. This CDR3 spans 14 amino acids. The germline gives CDR1 SGHAT, CDR2 FQNNGV. DNA for the CDR3: TGTGCCAGCAGCTTAGATAACGGGATCGGGGAGCTGTTTTTT. This sequence encodes CASSLDNGIGELFF. The variable domain in full, completed from reference TRBV11-2 and TRBJ2-2, reads EAGVAQSPRYKIIEKRQSVAFWCNPISGHATLYWYQQILGQGPKLLIQFQNNGVVDDSQLPKDRFSAERLKGVDSTLKIQPAKLEDSAVYLCASSLDNGIGELFFGEGSRLTVL.

The chain links TRBV9 to TRBJ1-2; D ambiguous. The CDR3 is 15 residues long. The germline V gene encodes CDR1 SGDLS and CDR2 YYNGEE. Trimming pared 4 bases from V and 0 bases from J, leaving 13 bases between. The CDR3 here is CASSSREIANYGYTF. Written as DNA, the CDR3 is TGTGCCAGCAGCTCTCGGGAGATAGCTAACTATGGCTACACCTTC.

The chain joins TRBV7-9 to TRBJ2-5; 11 positions match TRBD1. CDR3 length: 16 amino acids. Looked up from germline, CDR1 is SEHNR and CDR2 is FQNEAQ (reference sequence). V trimming: 0 bases; J trimming: 2 bases; junction bases outside the gene matches: 2. The CDR3 here is CASSLARDRGQETQYF. CDR3 nucleotide sequence: TGTGCCAGCAGCTTAGCCCGGGACAGGGGGCAAGAGACCCAGTACTTC.